This note documents a single TCR beta chain sequence. The antigen it recognizes is unknown. The data stem from a study of monozygotic twins with inflammatory bowel disease (dated by TCRdb to between 2017 and 2020). About the full investigation: A total of some 30 monozygotic twin pairs were included in the full study, comprising nine German pairs (four IBD-concordant, five IBD-discordant) and 19 IBD-discordant Danish pairs. The search for disease-associated traits relied mainly on comparing IBD patients with their genetically identical healthy co-twins within discordant pairs. Each individual had, on average, about 151 000 unique TCRalpha sequences and 181 000 unique TCRbeta sequences available for analysis. The investigation overall reported the following: The results gave no support for a single strong signal or clonotype linked to IBD. The analysis was unable to tell different T cell subtypes apart. Compared with healthy twins, IBD patients had fewer clonotypes in common with other individuals, a difference most pronounced in patients showing signs of disease activity. Concordant and discordant twins showed no difference in repertoire similarity, possibly because of limited statistical power. Measured by the inverse Simpson index, TCRbeta repertoire diversity was lower in IBD patients than in their healthy co-twins. Because patients were on differing immunosuppressive treatments, the repertoires may have picked up extra background noise and inter-individual variability.

Sequences LGHDT (CDR1) and YNNKEL (CDR2) are obtained from the germline V gene (reference sequence). From cysteine to phenylalanine, the CDR3 is 18 amino acids long. The DNA sequence is not available. Libraries were made using 5' RACE. The input for every TCR library was roughly 4,000 ng of total RNA. For each sample, cDNA synthesis with SMARTScribe reverse transcriptase was split into eight separate reactions. Unique molecular identifiers containing a 6-nucleotide sample barcode were introduced through template switching during cDNA synthesis. Amplification of TCRalpha and TCRbeta cDNA involved two nested PCRs of approximately 16 and 10 cycles, and each PCR was followed by bead purification. Before amplification, cDNA was treated with uracil DNA-glycosylase and purified using the QIAquick PCR purification kit. In the second PCR, Illumina TruSeq-compatible adapters and sample-specific barcodes were added. Library quality and concentration were assessed using TapeStation and Qubit, and about 5.2 ng of each library was pooled. Sequencing of the pooled libraries was done on an Illumina HiSeq2500 single-index Rapid Run using custom sequencing primers and 2 x 100 bp reads. Processing in the source paper ran as follows. UMI-based consensus assembly with MiGEC version 1.2.6 was used to correct PCR and sequencing errors. MiXCR version 2.1.1 was used for V(D)J alignment, clonotype assembly and CDR3 extraction. To normalise gene usage, clonotype sharing and MAIT/NKT TCR abundance, the analysis used the top 1000, 10 000 and 20 000 clonotypes per sample. Diversity was computed as the inverse Simpson index with the vegan R package after downsampling to 27 000 UMIs. Paired Mann-Whitney U tests were applied to discordant twin pairs, and Benjamini-Hochberg correction was used for multiple testing. TCRdb reprocessed the reads, reporting each CDR3 protein sequence once and no DNA. In this record, the V and J calls reflect TCRdb's handling and not the investigators' own analysis. This specimen's table enumerates approximately 120,000 distinct CDR3 sequences. In total, the top ten clones hold around 12% of the sample.

From each donor, an approximately 2.7 ml peripheral blood sample was collected into PAXgene tubes and kept at -80 degrees C. Without any T cell sorting, total RNA was extracted from whole blood using the PAXgene blood miRNA kit on an automated QIAcube. Peripheral blood from monozygotic twin pairs concordant or discordant for inflammatory bowel disease was subjected to deep TCRalpha and TCRbeta repertoire profiling with unique molecular barcoding. Smoking habits were recorded for all twin pairs, and each individual was classified as a current, former or never smoker. The TCR originated in a human donor with ulcerative colitis or Crohn's disease, or a healthy co-twin of an affected twin (not recorded which). This receptor chain uses TRBV3-1 and TRBJ2-3; no DNA is available, so the TRBD2 call from TCRdb remains unchecked. Input material: blood. The CDR3 corresponds to CASSQDGGRDGGTDTQYF.